This T cell receptor (beta chain) was profiled in a study of blood T cell repertoires in COVID-19 (dated by TCRdb to about 2020). With respect to the entire study: Samples covering the acute and convalescent phases of COVID-19 were provided by collaborators in the United States, Italy and Spain. A de-identified subject ID, COVID-19 status, age in years and sex were almost always included in the sample metadata. The material from the prospective study consisted of cDNA or gDNA derived from T cells, B-cell-depleted T cells, or PBMCs. Where available, HLA class I and class II types were obtained from metadata supplied by the sample provider rather than from assay-based typing. The dataset comprised deeply sampled blood TCRbeta repertoires from subjects exposed to, actively infected with, or recovered from COVID-19. The repertoires were released in a freely available public database intended as a resource for research on the immune response to SARS-CoV-2. The samples were drawn from the first 160 participants of the ongoing ImmuneRACE study and from some 1,300 subjects provided by 6 global collaborators. The full study reports these points: The amount of clinical and demographic metadata varied by source and participant and was provided uncurated.

On this clone itself: The antigen this receptor binds is unknown. Base qualities are not at hand, and no much larger clone is one base apart.

V has 2 bases trimmed and J has 5 bases trimmed; junction bases matching no gene number 8. The cysteine opens and the phenylalanine closes a CDR3 of 17 amino acids. CDR3 DNA only is kept here, 51 bases in frame from base 1. Via the germline V gene, CDR1 is MDHEN and CDR2 SYDVKM. Participants in the prospective study were aged about 18 to 95 years, lived in 20 to 25 United States geographic areas, and enrolled through a virtual design. In the prospective study, cohorts were assigned on the basis of participant-reported clinical history obtained from a screening survey and a study questionnaire. Recovered participants in ImmuneRACE Cohort 3 were defined as having two consecutive negative NP/OP PCR tests, clearance from a healthcare professional, or resolution of symptoms. In the prospective study, whole blood, serum and a nasopharyngeal or oropharyngeal swab were collected from each participant by mobile phlebotomists. Prospective study participants could optionally give additional blood draws and questionnaires over an approximately 2-month period. Blood samples from the prospective study were shipped frozen or at room temperature prior to DNA extraction.

TCRbeta CDR3 regions were amplified from genomic DNA using the immunoSEQ Assay, a bias-controlled multiplex PCR. Per the original workflow: The number of nucleated cells in each sample was estimated from the amplification of reference gene primers within the assay. Sequence reads were collapsed and filtered to measure the absolute abundance of every unique TCRbeta CDR3 rearrangement. For each sample, productive Simpson clonality was calculated as the square root of Simpson's diversity index across productive rearrangements. Entries here come from immuneACCESS through TCRdb and include only in-frame sequences with V and J called. Some clones fail to appear in such tables; in the studies checked, an unresolved V gene covers under half of the shortfall, and the cause of the remainder is unknown. D and trimming come from the DNA, and the V and J calls and clone size come from that table. The table for this sample lists about 280,000 clones; around 90% of them were counted only once. Clones ranked in the top ten supply 6% of the sample.

The chain is assembled from TRBV28 and TRBJ1-6, with 8 bases in between that match TRBD1. The sequence was collected from a middle-aged woman who had recovered from COVID-19. The sample comprised PBMCs or T cells enriched from blood (not recorded which). The encoded CDR3 is CASSLKTGQANNSPLHF. At the DNA level, the sequence is TGTGCCAGCAGTTTAAAGACGGGACAGGCCAATAATTCACCCCTCCACTTT.